The 17 T cell receptor beta chains below come from one sample, sequenced in a study of T cell responses to AZD1222 COVID-19 vaccine. The method was immunoSEQ multiplex PCR; TCRdb's version includes in-frame clones alone and lacks a portion of them. The data contain approximately 270,000 clones, around 93% of them seen just once; the ten biggest clones take up 0.55%. This specimen consisted of peripheral blood, obtained 28 days after the second AZD1222 dose. The receptors originated from an adult who received the AZD1222 COVID-19 vaccine.

CDR3 protein: CASSPWDTGELFF. The CDR3 DNA reads as TGTGCCAGCAGCCCTTGGGATACCGGGGAGCTGTTTTTT. V usage is TRBV3-1 (or the pseudogene TRBV3-2) and J usage is TRBJ2-2; D gene uncertain. There are 13 residues in the CDR3. Germline CDR1 LGHDT, CDR2 YNNKEL (reference sequence). V lost 4 bases and J 5 bases, leaving 8 bases between the germline ends.

The chain is built from TRBV9 and TRBJ2-2; a weak D match, TRBD2 (6 bases). The CDR3 has 18 amino acids. V lost 4 bases to trimming and J lost 3 bases, with 22 bases between them. Germline loops: CDR1 SGDLS, CDR2 YYNGEE. The CDR3 coding sequence is TGTGCCAGCAGCCTTTACTTCTTTAGCGGTCGTGACACCGGGGAGCTGTTTTTT. Protein: CASSLYFFSGRDTGELFF. Full variable domain (missing parts from reference TRBV9 and TRBJ2-2): DSGVTQTPKHLITATGQRVTLRCSPRSGDLSVYWYQQSLDQGLQFLIQYYNGEERAKGNILERFSAQQFPDLHSELNLSSLELGDSALYFCASSLYFFSGRDTGELFFGEGSRLTVL.

This clone showed up just a few times. This rearrangement joins TRBV29-1 to TRBJ2-3, with D perhaps assigned TRBD1 or TRBD2 (5 bases each). The CDR3 length is 14 residues. Trimming removed 2 bases at V and 1 base at J, with 10 bases between. Germline loops: CDR1 SQVTM, CDR2 ANQGSEA. The CDR3 loop is CSVERGTGTDTQYF. CDR3 bases: TGCAGCGTTGAAAGAGGGACGGGCACAGATACGCAGTATTTT.

This sequence joins TRBV2 and TRBJ2-5; no definite D call. This CDR3 comprises 17 residues. The V end was cut by 1 base, the J end by 2 bases, with 17 bases between. The germline V gene encodes CDR1 SNHLY and CDR2 FYNNEI. The CDR3 here is CASSEGPFGGRQETQYF. CDR3 bases: TGTGCCAGCAGTGAAGGGCCCTTTGGCGGACGACAAGAGACCCAGTACTTC.

V is TRBV11-3 and J is TRBJ2-2; 9 bases fit TRBD1. The germline V gene has CDR1 SGHNT and CDR2 YENEEA. The CDR3 loop spans 15 amino acids. Trimming cost V 4 bases and J 4 bases; bases outside gene matches: 4. In nucleotides, the CDR3 is TGTGCCAGCAGCTCGACAGGGGGTGGCACCGGGGAGCTGTTTTTT. Its translation: CASSSTGGGTGELFF.

The chain has TRBV2 and TRBJ2-3; the D gene is possibly TRBD2 (7 bases). Trimming left V 8 bases short and J 5 bases short, with 14 bases between. CDR1 is SNHLY and CDR2 is FYNNEI in the germline V gene. The CDR3 loop spans 13 amino acids. The CDR3 sequence: CASEEGGGDTQYF. The CDR3 bases are TGTGCCAGCGAGGAGGGGGGGGGAGATACGCAGTATTTT.

This chain connects TRBV7-9 to TRBJ2-3; unclear D gene. With 0 bases removed from V and 2 bases from J, the gap between germline ends came to 12 bases. The CDR3 has 16 residues. The germline gives CDR1 SEHNR, CDR2 FQNEAQ (reference sequence). CDR3 protein: CASSLAFGLTTDTQYF. CDR3 in DNA: TGTGCCAGCAGCTTAGCCTTCGGCCTAACCACAGATACGCAGTATTTT.

The chain couples TRBV5-1 to TRBJ2-2; 9 positions match TRBD1. The CDR3 spans 16 residues. The germline CDR1 and CDR2 sequences are SGHRS and YFSETQ. Losses at the gene ends were 2 bases for V and 7 bases for J; bases not matched to a gene: 9. The CDR3 nucleotides are TGCGCCAGCAGCTTCCGGACAGGGGTCCTCGGCGGGGAGCTGTTTTTT. Protein sequence: CASSFRTGVLGGELFF.

The chain couples TRBV2 to TRBJ2-5; 7 positions agree with TRBD1. Trimming cost V 5 bases and J 5 bases; bases outside gene matches: 5. Germline CDR1 reads SNHLY; CDR2 reads FYNNEI. CDR3 size: 13 residues. CDR3 DNA: TGTGCCAGCAGTCCGACAGGGCCGGAGACCCAGTACTTC. Translated, it gives CASSPTGPETQYF.

The rearrangement uses TRBV2 and TRBJ1-1; D ambiguous. Trimming shortened V by 6 bases and J by 3 bases, and 11 bases separated the two germline ends. CDR1 SNHLY and CDR2 FYNNEI come from the germline V gene. The CDR3 totals 13 residues. CDR3 bases: TGTGCCAGCAGCCAGGAAAGGGACACTGAAGCTTTCTTT. Encoded protein: CASSQERDTEAFF.

In this sample, this clone turned up once. This chain connects TRBV28 to TRBJ2-2, with D perhaps being TRBD1 or TRBD2 (5 bases each). CDR1 is MDHEN, CDR2 SYDVKM, per germline. The CDR3 has 15 amino acids. V shed 5 bases and J shed 4 bases, with 14 bases lying between them. CDR3 nucleotide sequence: TGTGCCAGCAGTCCCCCCCCCGGGGCCACCGGGGAGCTGTTTTTT. As protein: CASSPPPGATGELFF.

The chain uses TRBV3-1 (or the pseudogene TRBV3-2) and TRBJ1-5; D is ambiguous. There are 14 residues in the CDR3. Trimming removed 4 bases from V and 2 bases from J, with 9 bases in between. The V gene's germline CDR1 is LGHDT and CDR2 YNNKEL (reference sequence). CDR3 protein: CASSRDTGNQPQHF. The CDR3 DNA is TGTGCCAGCAGCCGCGACACGGGCAATCAGCCCCAGCATTTT.

This rearrangement joins TRBV28 to TRBJ2-1, with TRBD1 identical over 8 bases. The V segment lost 7 bases and the J segment 4 bases; nucleotides outside the gene matches: 6. The CDR3 runs 14 residues. Germline V gene lookup returns CDR1 MDHEN and CDR2 SYDVKM. The CDR3 protein is CASKQGVTYNEQFF. In DNA, the CDR3 is TGTGCCAGCAAACAGGGGGTCACATACAATGAGCAGTTCTTC.

The chain has TRBV28 and TRBJ1-6, with 8 bases fitting TRBD1. This CDR3 comprises 14 residues. The germline gives CDR1 MDHEN, CDR2 SYDVKM. Losses at the gene ends were 6 bases for V and 12 bases for J; bases not matched to a gene: 10. This chain's CDR3 is CASRLGQGIVPLHF. The CDR3 DNA is TGTGCCAGCAGACTCGGACAGGGAATAGTACCCCTCCACTTT. Based on the CDR3 plus reference TRBV28 and TRBJ1-6, the full variable domain is DVKVTQSSRYLVKRTGEKVFLECVQDMDHENMFWYRQDPGLGLRLIYFSYDVKMKEKGDIPEGYSVSREKKERFSLILESASTNQTSMYLCASRLGQGIVPLHFGNGTRLTVT.

This clone came up a few times. The gene calls are TRBV20-1 and TRBJ1-4; TRBD1 might be the D (6 bases). CDR3 length: 14 amino acids. Trimming pared 3 bases from V and 8 bases from J, leaving 16 bases between. From germline, CDR1 is DFQATT and CDR2 SNEGSKA (reference sequence). The CDR3 here is CSASGQGQGEKLFF. The CDR3 coding sequence is TGCAGTGCTAGTGGGCAGGGGCAAGGGGAAAAACTGTTTTTT.

The chain uses TRBV2 and TRBJ1-5, with a weak D call TRBD1 (5 bases). The V and J ends lost 4 bases and 3 bases respectively, with 13 bases between them. CDR3 length equals 15 residues. The germline V gene encodes CDR1 SNHLY and CDR2 FYNNEI. The CDR3 DNA sequence: TGTGCCAGCAGTGGCATGGGGGGGTTCAATCAGCCCCAGCATTTT. It yields the protein CASSGMGGFNQPQHF.

V is TRBV5-8 and J is TRBJ2-7, with D possibly being TRBD1 or TRBD2 (5 bases each). This CDR3 contains 16 residues. V lost 0 bases and J 4 bases, leaving 17 bases between the germline ends. Germline V CDR1 and CDR2: SGHTS, YDEGEE. CDR3 bases: TGTGCCAGCAGCTTGGCCTGGGGCACCCGCGGGTACGAGCAGTACTTC. Residues: CASSLAWGTRGYEQYF. The full variable domain, in which reference TRBV5-8 and TRBJ2-7 provide the parts outside the CDR3, is EAGVTQSPTHLIKTRGQQATLRCSPISGHTSVYWYQQALGLGLQFLLWYDEGEERNRGNFPPRFSGRQFPNYSSELNVNALELEDSALYLCASSLAWGTRGYEQYFGPGTRLTVT.